One and the same sample provided the 8 T cell receptor beta chains below, sequenced in a study of T cell repertoires in cytomegalovirus infection. TCRdb reprocessed the reads with MiXCR, giving one entry per CDR3 protein. Of around 740,000 distinct CDR3 sequences listed, approximately 34% are singletons. Material: PBMCs. Source of these receptors: a human donor in good health (CMV status not recorded). Some clones in this sample may be carry-over from other donors' samples.

This chain uses TRBV28 with TRBJ2-5; 10 positions agree with TRBD2. The V gene end was trimmed by 4 bases and the J gene end by 5 bases; junction bases not matched to a gene: 10. The CDR3 is 16 amino acids. CDR1 and CDR2 from the germline V gene are MDHEN and SYDVKM. The CDR3 DNA follows: TGTGCCAGCAGTTCAGCGGGAGGGCCTTGGGGCGAGACCCAGTACTTC. Its translation is CASSSAGGPWGETQYF.

Points on this clonotype: Being one base from a much bigger clone, this may be a read error. The genes are TRBV7-6 and TRBJ2-7, with D perhaps TRBD1 (7 bases). The CDR3 length is 14 residues. V dropped 8 bases and J dropped 5 bases, with 19 bases sitting between them. Per germline, CDR1 SGHVS and CDR2 FNYEAQ. The CDR3 sequence: CASGRAGGKDEQYF. The CDR3 coding sequence is TGTGCCAGCGGCCGAGCAGGGGGGAAGGACGAGCAGTACTTC.

As to this clonotype: A read error may produce the germline difference seen at one junction end. The chain employs TRBV5-8 and TRBJ1-5; D uncertain. The CDR3 length is 16 residues. From germline, CDR1 is SGHTS and CDR2 YDEGEE. The CDR3, as DNA: TGTGCCAGCAGCTTGGAAGGGCGATGGAGCAATCAGCTCCAGCATTTT. This codes for CASSLEGRWSNQLQHF.

This clonotype was detected ten times or more. DNA of the CDR3: TGTGCCAGCAGCTTAACTAGCGGGTACAATGAGCAGTTCTTC. Translation gives CASSLTSGYNEQFF. J is TRBJ2-1 and V is TRBV11-3, with 9 bases matching TRBD2. J lost 4 bases, V lost 2 bases, and 0 bases had no gene match. The CDR3 consists of 14 residues. Germline V CDR1 and CDR2: SGHNT, YENEEA.

The V gene is TRBV18, the J gene TRBJ2-6; 7 bases line up with TRBD1. J was trimmed by 0 bases and V by 5 bases; bases with no gene match: 7. Germline assignment: CDR1 KGHSH and CDR2 LQKENI. The CDR3 has 17 amino acids. CDR3 sequence reads: CASSEQGIGSGANVLTF. Here the CDR3 DNA reads TGTGCCAGCTCAGAACAGGGGATAGGCTCTGGGGCCAACGTCCTGACTTTC. The whole variable domain, remainder taken from reference TRBV18 and TRBJ2-6, is NAGVMQNPRHLVRRRGQEARLRCSPMKGHSHVYWYRQLPEEGLKFMVYLQKENIIDESGMPKERFSAEFPKEGPSILRIQQVVRGDSAAYFCASSEQGIGSGANVLTFGAGSRLTVL.

The chain carries TRBV12-3 or TRBV12-4 and TRBJ2-2; D may be TRBD1 (5 bases). V was cut by 6 bases and J by 1 base, with 12 bases left in between. The CDR3 runs to 15 residues. CDR3 sequence reads: CASSAPGQNTGELFF. CDR3 sequence (DNA): TGTGCCAGCAGCGCGCCCGGACAGAACACCGGGGAGCTGTTTTTT.

V usage is TRBV5-4 and J usage is TRBJ2-7; D gene uncertain. The ends were cut back, 0 bases at V and 4 bases at J, with 8 bases in the middle. Germline CDR1 and CDR2: SGHNT and YYREEE (reference sequence). CDR3 size: 13 residues. The CDR3 DNA follows: TGTGCCAGCAGCTTGGATTTACCGTACGAGCAGTACTTC. Translation: CASSLDLPYEQYF.

This clonotype was observed many times. CDR3 amino acids: CASSGSSGNEQYF. CDR3 DNA sequence: TGTGCCAGTAGCGGGTCTTCAGGGAACGAGCAGTACTTC. V and J are TRBV19 and TRBJ2-7, with TRBD1 as a possible D gene (5 bases). The V gene's germline CDR1 is LNHDA and CDR2 SQIVND (reference sequence). The V end lost 6 bases, the J end lost 5 bases, and 14 bases lay between the germline ends. This CDR3 contains 13 residues.